The 20 T cell receptor beta chains below come from one sample, sequenced in a study of CD8 T cells in ankylosing spondylitis. TCRdb re-analysed the 5' RACE reads in MiXCR, keeping a single row per CDR3 protein. The sample lists about 39,000 distinct CDR3 sequences, over 3.5% occurring once. Sample: blood, either unsorted or a sorted T cell fraction (not recorded which). All receptors derive from a female donor with ankylosing spondylitis or in good health (not recorded which).

The chain recombines TRBV9 with TRBJ2-3, with D possibly called TRBD1 or TRBD2 (5 bases each). The CDR3 extends over 12 amino acids. Looked up from germline, CDR1 is SGDLS and CDR2 is YYNGEE. V lost 2 bases and J lost 10, with 11 bases in between. CDR3: CASSVLEGSQYF. The CDR3 bases are TGTGCCAGCAGCGTGCTAGAGGGGTCGCAGTATTTT.

This clonotype was counted ten times or more. V is TRBV9 and J is TRBJ2-3, with 8 bases matching TRBD1. Germline trimming cut 4 bases from V and 1 base from J; bases unmatched to any gene: 11. CDR3 size: 17 residues. CDR1 SGDLS and CDR2 YYNGEE come from the germline V gene. The CDR3 DNA sequence: TGTGCCAGCAGCATCACCCCTGGGACAGGTCGCACAGATACGCAGTATTTT. This encodes CASSITPGTGRTDTQYF. Supplemented by reference TRBV9 and TRBJ2-3, the full variable domain reads DSGVTQTPKHLITATGQRVTLRCSPRSGDLSVYWYQQSLDQGLQFLIQYYNGEERAKGNILERFSAQQFPDLHSELNLSSLELGDSALYFCASSITPGTGRTDTQYFGPGTRLTVL.

This clonotype was seen at least ten times. The chain has TRBV9 and TRBJ1-1, with D hard to call. Trimming took off 0 bases at V and 4 bases at J, with 13 bases between the two ends. The CDR3 has 15 residues. CDR1 is SGDLS and CDR2 is YYNGEE in the germline V gene. The DNA of the CDR3 is TGTGCCAGCAGCGTAGGCACGGGAACGGGCACTGAAGCTTTCTTT. Residues: CASSVGTGTGTEAFF.

This clonotype has at least ten counts. The J gene is TRBJ2-2, the V gene TRBV9; a possible D gene is TRBD2 (5 bases). Germline CDR1 SGDLS, CDR2 YYNGEE. V shed 0 bases and J shed 4 bases, with 13 bases lying between them. This CDR3 is built from 16 residues. CDR3 coding DNA: TGTGCCAGCAGCGTAGGGAGCGGTGGCGTCACCGGGGAGCTGTTTTTT. Its translation is CASSVGSGGVTGELFF.

Many counts were recorded for this clonotype. The V call is TRBV9, the J call TRBJ2-3; D might be TRBD1 or TRBD2, each matching 6 bases. The CDR3 spans 14 residues. Germline-derived CDR1 and CDR2 are SGDLS and YYNGEE. Trimming pared 3 bases from V and 6 bases from J, leaving 14 bases between. The CDR3 DNA follows: TGTGCCAGCAGCGGGGGGGCGGGGACGGATACGCAGTATTTT. Translated, it gives CASSGGAGTDTQYF.

This clonotype was seen at least ten times. The V call is TRBV9, the J call TRBJ1-1; a weak D match, TRBD1 (5 bases). In germline, CDR1 is SGDLS, CDR2 YYNGEE. The CDR3 extends over 14 amino acids. The germline V and J ends were trimmed by 0 bases and 3 bases, with 9 bases remaining between them. CDR3 in amino acids: CASSVGGGYTEAFF. CDR3 DNA sequence: TGTGCCAGCAGCGTAGGGGGGGGGTACACTGAAGCTTTCTTT.

This clonotype was observed at least ten times. The chain is built from TRBV9 and TRBJ2-7, with TRBD1 identical over 11 bases. Germline CDR1 SGDLS, CDR2 YYNGEE. This CDR3 contains 15 residues. The trim removed 0 bases at V and 3 bases at J, leaving 2 bases unmatched. The CDR3 is CASSVGGTGGYEQYF. The CDR3 nucleotides are TGTGCCAGCAGCGTAGGCGGGACAGGGGGCTACGAGCAGTACTTC.

There are many counts of this clonotype. The chain couples TRBV5-1 to TRBJ1-2; D remains unclear. Trimming removed 8 bases from V and 4 bases from J, with 12 bases in between. From germline, CDR1 is SGHRS and CDR2 YFSETQ. CDR3 length: 12 residues. This CDR3 is CARPSKGYGYTF. The CDR3 nucleotides read TGCGCCAGACCGTCCAAAGGCTATGGCTACACCTTC.

This clonotype was observed many times. The chain carries TRBV9 and TRBJ1-1; 7 bases are shared with TRBD1. CDR3 length: 14 amino acids. V lost 3 bases to trimming and J lost 4 bases; unmatched junction nucleotides: 6. Germline loops: CDR1 SGDLS, CDR2 YYNGEE. CDR3 coding DNA: TGTGCCAGCAGCGAAAGTTCAGGGGGCACTGAAGCTTTCTTT. Its translation is CASSESSGGTEAFF.

The chain joins TRBV9 to TRBJ2-5; tentatively, D is TRBD2 (6 bases). The CDR3 length is 14 residues. Germline CDR1 reads SGDLS; CDR2 reads YYNGEE. V was trimmed by 3 bases and J by 2 bases, leaving 11 bases between them. The CDR3 region is CASSAGLSQETQYF. In DNA form, the CDR3 reads TGTGCCAGCAGCGCGGGACTTTCACAAGAGACCCAGTACTTC.

The V gene is TRBV9, the J gene TRBJ2-2, with 8 bases that match TRBD1. The CDR3 length is 15 residues. Per the germline V gene, CDR1 is SGDLS and CDR2 is YYNGEE. V shed 4 bases, J shed 5 bases, and the junction held 7 bases outside the gene matches. The CDR3 region is CASSIRTGRTGELFF. The CDR3 bases are TGTGCCAGCAGCATCCGGACAGGGAGGACCGGGGAGCTGTTTTTT. Drawing the rest from reference TRBV9 and TRBJ2-2, the complete variable domain is DSGVTQTPKHLITATGQRVTLRCSPRSGDLSVYWYQQSLDQGLQFLIQYYNGEERAKGNILERFSAQQFPDLHSELNLSSLELGDSALYFCASSIRTGRTGELFFGEGSRLTVL.

This clonotype has a count of ten or more. This sequence joins TRBV9 and TRBJ2-6; TRBD1 aligns across 9 bases. Germline V gives CDR1 SGDLS, CDR2 YYNGEE. This CDR3 contains 18 residues. Trimming removed 0 bases from V and 5 bases from J; junction bases left unmatched: 9. CDR3 DNA sequence: TGTGCCAGCAGCGTAGAGGGACAGGGACCTTCGCGGGCCAACGTCCTGACTTTC. Translating it yields CASSVEGQGPSRANVLTF.

This clonotype was counted at least ten times. The gene calls are TRBV9 and TRBJ1-2; 7 positions agree with TRBD1. The CDR3 length is 14 residues. The V gene's germline CDR1 is SGDLS and CDR2 YYNGEE. V shed 4 bases and J 0 bases; nucleotides not matched to a gene: 3. Written as DNA, the CDR3 is TGTGCCAGCAGCTACAGGGGCTCTAACTATGGCTACACCTTC. As protein: CASSYRGSNYGYTF.

Many counts were recorded for this clonotype. The V call is TRBV9, the J call TRBJ2-3; no reliable D call. Germline V gene sequence: CDR1 SGDLS, CDR2 YYNGEE. V was cut by 4 bases and J by 2 bases, with 5 bases left in between. The CDR3 sequence is 12 residues long. CDR3 DNA: TGTGCCAGCAGCCTCAACACAGATACGCAGTATTTT. Residues: CASSLNTDTQYF.

This sequence joins TRBV9 and TRBJ1-3, with D tentatively TRBD1 (5 bases). The V gene lost 3 bases and the J gene lost 0 bases, with 10 bases spanning the gap. This CDR3 is built from 15 residues. Germline lookup yields CDR1 SGDLS and CDR2 YYNGEE. Written as DNA, the CDR3 is TGTGCCAGCAGCGGGGGGGGTCTCTCTGGAAACACCATATATTTT. Its protein product is CASSGGGLSGNTIYF.

This clonotype was recorded many times. The chain carries TRBV9 and TRBJ2-2; weak D call: TRBD2 (6 bases). The germline V and J ends were trimmed by 1 base and 4 bases, with 14 bases remaining between them. Germline CDR1 is SGDLS and CDR2 is YYNGEE. CDR3 length equals 16 residues. DNA of the CDR3: TGTGCCAGCAGCGTATATCCGGGGGAGAGCACCGGGGAGCTGTTTTTT. This codes for CASSVYPGESTGELFF.

In its sample, this clonotype was seen many times. The gene calls are TRBV9 and TRBJ2-1; D is ambiguous. The CDR3 runs to 16 residues. Germline-derived CDR1 and CDR2 are SGDLS and YYNGEE. Trimming took 0 bases from V and 0 from J, leaving 10 bases between them. The CDR3 DNA follows: TGTGCCAGCAGCGTAGGACGGCAACTCTCCTACAATGAGCAGTTCTTC. This gives the protein CASSVGRQLSYNEQFF.

Many counts were recorded for this clonotype. The V call is TRBV9, the J call TRBJ2-7, with 8 bases identical to TRBD1. The CDR3 has 14 amino acids. The V gene end was trimmed by 3 bases and the J gene end by 6 bases; junction bases not matched to a gene: 8. Germline loops: CDR1 SGDLS, CDR2 YYNGEE. CDR3 sequence (DNA): TGTGCCAGCAGCGACGGACAGGGTGTCGGCGAGCAGTACTTC. It codes for CASSDGQGVGEQYF.

This clonotype was picked up many times. This chain joins TRBV9 and TRBJ2-1, with D maybe TRBD2 (5 bases). The CDR3 runs to 14 residues. Germline lookup yields CDR1 SGDLS and CDR2 YYNGEE. V was shortened by 3 bases and J by 8 bases, with 15 bases between the two germline ends. DNA for the CDR3: TGTGCCAGCAGCGCCGACTATAAGGACGATGAGCAGTTCTTC. It specifies CASSADYKDDEQFF.

This clonotype was found many times. This sequence joins TRBV9 and TRBJ2-4; D call uncertain. Trimming took off 0 bases at V and 7 bases at J, with 8 bases between the two ends. Germline V CDR1 and CDR2: SGDLS, YYNGEE. CDR3 length: 13 residues. The CDR3 coding sequence is TGTGCCAGCAGCGTAGGGGGAATGAACATTCAGTACTTC. Residues: CASSVGGMNIQYF.